The 19 T cell receptor beta chains presented below share a single source sample, sequenced in a study of T cell repertoires in cytomegalovirus infection. No antigen has been identified for these receptors. One entry per CDR3 protein results from TCRdb running MiXCR on the reads. The table has roughly 68,000 distinct CDR3 sequences, about 22% seen once. The sequencing input was PBMCs, sequenced either directly or after in vitro stimulation (not recorded which). Every receptor here comes from a human donor in good health (CMV status not recorded). Some clones in this sample may be carry-over from other donors' samples.

This clonotype appeared once. A much larger clone lies a single base off, so this may be a read error. The chain employs TRBV7-6 and TRBJ2-1; D is possibly TRBD2 (6 bases). In germline, CDR1 is SGHVS, CDR2 FNYEAQ. The CDR3 covers 14 residues. The CDR3: CASGLSSSYNEQFF. The DNA for the CDR3 is TGTGCTAGCGGCTTAAGCTCTAGCTACAATGAGCAGTTCTTC.

This clonotype appeared many times. This rearrangement joins TRBV7-2 to TRBJ2-1; 8 positions match TRBD2. The CDR3 spans 16 residues. Germline V lookup: CDR1 SGHTA, CDR2 FQGNSA. The V and J ends lost 3 bases and 3 bases, in that order; junction bases with no gene match: 7. The CDR3 loop is CASSLQIAGLYNEQFF. As DNA, the CDR3 is TGTGCCAGCAGCTTGCAGATAGCGGGACTCTACAATGAGCAGTTCTTC. The full variable domain, in which reference TRBV7-2 and TRBJ2-1 provide the parts outside the CDR3, is GAGVSQSPSNKVTEKGKDVELRCDPISGHTALYWYRQSLGQGLEFLIYFQGNSAPDKSGLPSDRFSAERTGGSVSTLTIQRTQQEDSAVYLCASSLQIAGLYNEQFFGPGTRLTVL.

The CDR3 region is CASRRTANTGELFF. In DNA form, the CDR3 reads TGTGCCAGCAGAAGGACAGCGAACACCGGGGAGCTGTTTTTT. The gene calls are TRBV6-6 and TRBJ2-2, with D possibly matching TRBD1 (6 bases). The CDR3 consists of 14 residues. Trimming cost V 6 bases and J 0 bases, with 8 bases left between them. The germline V gene encodes CDR1 MNHNY and CDR2 SVGAGI (reference sequence).

The chain links TRBV18 to TRBJ1-1, with 9 bases lining up with TRBD1. Germline V lookup: CDR1 KGHSH, CDR2 LQKENI. V lost 6 bases to trimming and J lost 7 bases; unmatched junction nucleotides: 3. The CDR3 spans 12 residues. CDR3 DNA: TGTGCCAGCTCGGGGACAGGGAGTGAAGCTTTCTTT. Translating it yields CASSGTGSEAFF.

Ten or more counts support this clonotype. The chain joins TRBV7-2 to TRBJ1-1, with a possible D match to TRBD1 (5 bases). The CDR3 spans 15 residues. Germline V gene data show CDR1 as SGHTA and CDR2 as FQGNSA. V was clipped by 5 bases and J by 7 bases, with 20 bases between them. The CDR3 here is CASSLSYGTVLEAFF. The CDR3 nucleotides are TGTGCCAGCAGCCTAAGCTACGGGACTGTCCTTGAAGCTTTCTTT.

The V call is TRBV19, the J call TRBJ2-5; D possibly uses TRBD1 or TRBD2 (5 bases each). The CDR3 runs to 15 residues. The V and J ends lost 4 bases and 6 bases respectively, with 18 bases between them. Germline V gene sequence: CDR1 LNHDA, CDR2 SQIVND (reference sequence). The CDR3 loop reads CASSKGTVGAKTQYF. Here the CDR3 DNA reads TGTGCCAGTAGTAAAGGGACGGTAGGGGCGAAGACCCAGTACTTC.

Remarks on this clonotype: Without the conserved terminal phenylalanine or tryptophan, this CDR3 likely stems from a read error. It is unclear where the CDR3 begins or ends on the DNA, so no DNA is shown, and the CDR3 is as TCRdb lists it. V usage is TRBV4-1 and J usage is TRBJ2-7; the table's TRBD1 call for D was not verified on the DNA. A total of 15 residues make up the CDR3, ends included. Germline V gene data show CDR1 as MGHRA and CDR2 as YSYEKL. CDR3 protein: CASSQDRGEHYQGYL.

This clonotype has a count of ten or more. This chain uses TRBV7-2 with TRBJ2-5; D call uncertain. The CDR3 is 12 residues long. V lost 4 bases, J lost 4 bases, and 7 bases lay in between. Germline V gene lookup returns CDR1 SGHTA and CDR2 FQGNSA. The chain's CDR3 is CASSSVRETQYF. The CDR3 DNA sequence: TGTGCCAGCAGCTCAGTAAGAGAGACCCAGTACTTC. Variable domain in full (rest from reference TRBV7-2 and TRBJ2-5): GAGVSQSPSNKVTEKGKDVELRCDPISGHTALYWYRQSLGQGLEFLIYFQGNSAPDKSGLPSDRFSAERTGGSVSTLTIQRTQQEDSAVYLCASSSVRETQYFGPGTRLLVL.

This clonotype was detected a few times. The chain is built from TRBV27 and TRBJ2-5; D remains unclear. The germline V gene encodes CDR1 MNHEY and CDR2 SMNVEV (reference sequence). The CDR3 is 14 amino acids. Trimming removed 2 bases at V and 2 bases at J, with 9 bases between. The CDR3 nucleotides read TGTGCCAGCAGTTTAATGGCAGCACAAGAGACCCAGTACTTC. It yields the protein CASSLMAAQETQYF.

The chain has TRBV6-2 or TRBV6-3 and TRBJ2-5; 8 positions match TRBD2. V lost 5 bases, J lost 2 bases, and 4 bases stayed unmatched. Germline values: CDR1 MNHEY, CDR2 SVGEGT. The CDR3 runs to 14 residues. For the CDR3, the DNA is TGTGCCAGCAGTAAGAGACTAGCGCAAGAGACCCAGTACTTC. This codes for CASSKRLAQETQYF.

The genes are TRBV19 and TRBJ2-1; 8 nucleotides line up with TRBD2. This CDR3 spans 14 amino acids. Per germline, CDR1 LNHDA and CDR2 SQIVND (reference sequence). The V gene end was trimmed by 6 bases and the J gene end by 4 bases; junction bases not matched to a gene: 5. The CDR3 coding sequence is TGTGCCAGTAGAGACCTAGCGGGTTACAATGAGCAGTTCTTC. Residues: CASRDLAGYNEQFF.

The chain couples TRBV7-2 to TRBJ1-2; D is ambiguous. V was pared by 3 bases and J by 1 base, with 12 bases between. This CDR3 contains 15 residues. CDR1 is SGHTA, CDR2 FQGNSA, per germline. The CDR3 loop is CASSFVNGVNYGYTF. In DNA form, the CDR3 reads TGTGCCAGCAGCTTTGTCAACGGTGTTAACTATGGCTACACCTTC.

Notes on this clonotype: This could be a read error, since a much larger clone is one nucleotide away. No conserved phenylalanine or tryptophan ends this CDR3, so it is likely a read error. The V call is TRBV7-2, the J call TRBJ2-5; D ambiguous. Germline V CDR1 and CDR2: SGHTA, FQGNSA. The V end was cut by 4 bases, the J end by 3 bases, with 9 bases between. The CDR3 spans 13 residues. The CDR3 DNA is TGTGCCAGCAGCTGGGCAGCTAAAGAGACCCAGTACTTA. Translation gives CASSWAAKETQYL.

The V and J genes are TRBV12-3 or TRBV12-4 and TRBJ1-1; 7 positions agree with TRBD1. With 5 bases clipped from V and 0 bases from J, the junction kept 6 bases outside the gene matches. This CDR3 is built from 15 residues. CDR3 in DNA: TGTGCCAGCAGTCCCTTAGACAGGGTGAACACTGAAGCTTTCTTT. Translation gives CASSPLDRVNTEAFF.

Remarks on this clonotype: An end of the junction does not agree with germline; a read error may underlie this. V usage is TRBV5-3 and J usage is TRBJ1-1; D call uncertain. TRBV5-3 counts as an open reading frame of uncertain function. This CDR3 spans 16 amino acids. CDR3 loop: CASSLFGKLMNTEAFF. The CDR3 DNA reads TGTGCCAGCAGCTTGTTCGGAAAACTGATGAACACTGAAGCTTTCTTT.

This clonotype was observed many times. V and J are TRBV2 and TRBJ2-5; 12 bases map to TRBD2. V trimming: 4 bases; J trimming: 5 bases; junction bases outside the gene matches: 5. This CDR3 spans 15 amino acids. From germline, CDR1 is SNHLY and CDR2 FYNNEI. The CDR3 loop is CASSAATSGSETQYF. The CDR3 DNA is TGTGCCAGCAGTGCGGCGACTAGCGGGAGTGAGACCCAGTACTTC. Together with reference TRBV2 and TRBJ2-5, the CDR3 gives the full variable domain: EPEVTQTPSHQVTQMGQEVILRCVPISNHLYFYWYRQILGQKVEFLVSFYNNEISEKSEIFDDQFSVERPDGSNFTLKIRSTKLEDSAMYFCASSAATSGSETQYFGPGTRLLVL.

In its sample, this clonotype was seen a few times. The chain links TRBV6-5 to TRBJ1-2; D gene ambiguous. Trimming shortened V by 2 bases and J by 2 bases, and 18 bases separated the two germline ends. The CDR3 loop spans 17 amino acids. Looked up from germline, CDR1 is MNHEY and CDR2 is SVGAGI. CDR3 loop: CASSYTTTSNTNYGYTF. The CDR3 DNA sequence: TGTGCCAGCAGTTACACCACGACTAGCAACACCAACTATGGCTACACCTTC.

This clonotype was recorded many times. This chain connects TRBV7-8 to TRBJ2-1, with 14 bases identical to TRBD2. The V gene end was trimmed by 5 bases and the J gene end by 12 bases; junction bases not matched to a gene: 12. Germline V gives CDR1 SGHVS, CDR2 FQNEAQ. CDR3 size: 16 residues. In DNA form, the CDR3 reads TGTGCCAGCAGCCCCCAGCGACTAGCGGGAGGGTACAGGCAGTTCTTC. Translated: CASSPQRLAGGYRQFF.

This clonotype was counted at least ten times. The chain uses TRBV7-2 and TRBJ1-5; D not resolved. The V gene's germline CDR1 is SGHTA and CDR2 FQGNSA. The germline V and J ends were trimmed by 4 bases and 0 bases, with 10 bases remaining between them. The CDR3 is made up of 15 amino acids. CDR3 in amino acids: CASSWLSSSNQPQHF. The CDR3 region has the DNA TGTGCCAGCAGCTGGCTCTCCAGTAGCAATCAGCCCCAGCATTTT.